These 25 T cell receptor beta chains were sequenced from one sample in a study of technical replicates of blood from several donors. Sequenced by immunoSEQ multiplex PCR; TCRdb stores in-frame clones only, minus some. The data hold about 84,000 clones, with around 93% observed a single time. Sequenced material: T cells isolated from PBMCs. Every receptor here comes from a human donor in good health.

This chain connects TRBV7-7 to TRBJ2-7, with TRBD1 matching 9 bases. The CDR3 length is 15 residues. Germline-derived CDR1 and CDR2 are SSHAT and FNYEAQ (reference sequence). Trimming took 5 bases from V and 0 from J; bases not matched to a gene: 5. The CDR3 region has the DNA TGTGCCAGCAGCGCCGGACAGGGGAGCTCCTACGAGCAGTACTTC. Encoded protein: CASSAGQGSSYEQYF.

V is TRBV28 and J is TRBJ2-1; 8 bases are shared with TRBD1. J gave up 5 bases and V 4 bases, and 4 bases lay outside the gene matches. Germline assignment: CDR1 MDHEN and CDR2 SYDVKM. The CDR3 sequence is 14 residues long. This CDR3 is CASSSNRGNNEQFF. As DNA, the CDR3 is TGTGCCAGCAGTTCCAACAGGGGGAACAATGAGCAGTTCTTC. The variable domain in full, with the rest retrieved from reference TRBV28 and TRBJ2-1, is DVKVTQSSRYLVKRTGEKVFLECVQDMDHENMFWYRQDPGLGLRLIYFSYDVKMKEKGDIPEGYSVSREKKERFSLILESASTNQTSMYLCASSSNRGNNEQFFGPGTRLTVL.

The chain uses TRBV28 and TRBJ1-5, with 8 bases identical to TRBD1. This CDR3 spans 14 amino acids. From germline, CDR1 is MDHEN and CDR2 SYDVKM. V dropped 5 bases and J dropped 7; count of bases not matched to a gene: 7. CDR3 loop: CASSPSGGIQPQHF. The CDR3 DNA reads TGTGCCAGCAGTCCATCAGGGGGCATACAGCCCCAGCATTTT.

The CDR3 spells CASSAQGVGANVLTF. CDR3 in DNA: TGTGCCAGCAGCGCACAGGGAGTTGGGGCCAACGTCCTGACTTTC. The chain has TRBV9 and TRBJ2-6, with D perhaps TRBD1 (6 bases). V was clipped by 3 bases and J by 3 bases, with 10 bases between them. In germline, CDR1 is SGDLS, CDR2 YYNGEE. The CDR3 length is 15 residues.

V usage is TRBV5-1 and J usage is TRBJ2-7, with D maybe TRBD2 (5 bases). With 6 bases removed from V and 5 bases from J, the gap between germline ends came to 18 bases. The V gene's germline CDR1 is SGHRS and CDR2 YFSETQ. This CDR3 spans 14 amino acids. CDR3 sequence: CASTPGDSVHEQYF. The CDR3 DNA follows: TGCGCCAGCACCCCCGGGGATTCGGTCCACGAGCAGTACTTC.

The chain links TRBV10-3 to TRBJ2-7; D ambiguous. Per germline, CDR1 ENHRY and CDR2 SYGVKD. Deletions cut 8 bases from V and 6 bases from J, with 8 bases between. The CDR3 sequence is 10 residues long. The CDR3: CAIGQVEQYF. As DNA, the CDR3 is TGTGCCATCGGGCAGGTCGAGCAGTACTTC.

The chain carries TRBV5-1 and TRBJ1-2, with D possibly being TRBD1 (5 bases). The CDR3 consists of 15 residues. CDR1 and CDR2 from the germline V gene are SGHRS and YFSETQ. With 2 bases removed from V and 7 bases from J, the gap between germline ends came to 18 bases. CDR3 loop: CASSFDSSLLGGYTF. CDR3 bases: TGCGCCAGCAGCTTCGACAGCTCCCTATTGGGTGGCTACACCTTC.

The rearrangement joins TRBV28 to TRBJ2-7, with 14 bases that match TRBD2. The CDR3 is 19 amino acids. The germline CDR1 and CDR2 sequences are MDHEN and SYDVKM. Trimming cost V 3 bases and J 2 bases; bases outside gene matches: 12. CDR3 amino acids: CASSLPYLGLAGATYEQYF. The CDR3 region has the DNA TGTGCCAGCAGTTTGCCCTACTTGGGACTAGCGGGAGCGACCTACGAGCAGTACTTC. Variable domain in full (rest from reference TRBV28 and TRBJ2-7): DVKVTQSSRYLVKRTGEKVFLECVQDMDHENMFWYRQDPGLGLRLIYFSYDVKMKEKGDIPEGYSVSREKKERFSLILESASTNQTSMYLCASSLPYLGLAGATYEQYFGPGTRLTVT.

The CDR3 DNA is TGTGCCAGTAGTATAGGACAGAGCATCAACTATGGCTACACCTTC. It is translated as CASSIGQSINYGYTF. The chain carries TRBV19 and TRBJ1-2; tentatively, D is TRBD1 (5 bases). Germline CDR1 is LNHDA and CDR2 is SQIVND (reference sequence). This CDR3 region has 15 residues. Trimming left V 1 base short and J 2 bases short, with 11 bases between. Full variable domain (rest looked up from reference TRBV19 and TRBJ1-2): DGGITQSPKYLFRKEGQNVTLSCEQNLNHDAMYWYRQDPGQGLRLIYYSQIVNDFQKGDIAEGYSVSREKKESFPLTVTSAQKNPTAFYLCASSIGQSINYGYTFGSGTRLTVV.

V is TRBV6-5 and J is TRBJ2-2; 8 nucleotides match TRBD1. Germline lookup yields CDR1 MNHEY and CDR2 SVGAGI. The CDR3 extends over 13 amino acids. The V segment lost 6 bases and the J segment 7 bases; nucleotides outside the gene matches: 4. The chain's CDR3 is CASRGQGNGELFF. The CDR3 DNA sequence: TGTGCCAGCAGAGGACAGGGTAACGGGGAGCTGTTTTTT.

J is TRBJ2-5 and V is TRBV9; 7 bases agree with TRBD1. Trimming at V came to 4 bases and at J to 3 bases, leaving 6 bases not matched to a gene. The germline CDR1 and CDR2 sequences are SGDLS and YYNGEE. CDR3 length: 14 residues. DNA of the CDR3: TGTGCCAGCAGCTCCCGGGACAGAAAAGAGACCCAGTACTTC. Encoded protein: CASSSRDRKETQYF.

The chain joins TRBV19 to TRBJ2-5; the D gene is possibly TRBD1 (6 bases). V lost 10 bases to trimming and J lost 1 base, with 10 bases between them. This CDR3 is 12 amino acids long. CDR1 is LNHDA, CDR2 SQIVND, per germline (reference sequence). The CDR3 loop reads CATRTVQETQYF. The CDR3 DNA reads TGTGCCACCCGGACAGTCCAAGAGACCCAGTACTTC.

This clone appeared once. CDR3 in DNA: TGTGCCAGCAGTTTTGTGGGGGCCAACTATGGCTACACCTTC. Translating it yields CASSFVGANYGYTF. The chain links TRBV27 to TRBJ1-2, with D possibly TRBD1 on 6 matching bases. CDR3 length equals 14 residues. Trimming cost V 3 bases and J 2 bases, with 10 bases left between them. CDR1 is MNHEY, CDR2 SMNVEV, per germline (reference sequence).

The J gene is TRBJ1-2, the V gene TRBV7-2; D is unclear. Trimming stripped 3 bases from V and 6 bases from J, with 17 bases between. Germline V gene lookup returns CDR1 SGHTA and CDR2 FQGNSA. The CDR3 loop spans 15 amino acids. The CDR3 nucleotides read TGTGCCAGCAGCTTTGGGCCGCGCCGGGAAGATGGCTACACCTTC. Its protein is CASSFGPRREDGYTF.

The chain uses TRBV6-1 and TRBJ1-4, with D unclear. The CDR3 has 10 residues. Trimming pared 7 bases from V and 8 bases from J, leaving 5 bases between. Germline assignment: CDR1 MNHNS and CDR2 SASEGT. DNA for the CDR3: TGTGCCAGCATCGGGGAAAAACTGTTTTTT. Residues: CASIGEKLFF.

The V call is TRBV5-1, the J call TRBJ2-1; D gene ambiguous. This CDR3 is 14 amino acids long. Germline V gene data show CDR1 as SGHRS and CDR2 as YFSETQ. Deletions cut 7 bases from V and 0 bases from J, with 11 bases between. The CDR3 sequence is CASSDGDSYNEQFF. The CDR3 DNA sequence: TGCGCCAGCTCCGACGGAGACTCCTACAATGAGCAGTTCTTC. Full variable domain (remainder filled in from reference TRBV5-1 and TRBJ2-1): KAGVTQTPRYLIKTRGQQVTLSCSPISGHRSVSWYQQTPGQGLQFLFEYFSETQRNKGNFPGRFSGRQFSNSRSEMNVSTLELGDSALYLCASSDGDSYNEQFFGPGTRLTVL.

This clone was seen a single time. The V and J genes are TRBV28 and TRBJ2-7, with 10 bases aligning to TRBD2. CDR3 size: 13 residues. Germline V gene sequence: CDR1 MDHEN, CDR2 SYDVKM. V lost 9 bases to trimming and J lost 2 bases; unmatched junction nucleotides: 4. DNA for the CDR3: TGTGCCAGTCGAGCGGGAGGGCCCTACGAGCAGTACTTC. This translates into CASRAGGPYEQYF.

This clone was seen a single time. The genes are TRBV5-1 and TRBJ2-5, with D possibly being TRBD2 (6 bases). CDR1 and CDR2 from the germline V gene are SGHRS and YFSETQ. The CDR3 length is 15 residues. V was pared by 1 base and J by 1 base, with 11 bases between. CDR3 sequence (DNA): TGCGCCAGCAGCTTGAGGGAGGCCCCCCAAGAGACCCAGTACTTC. Translation: CASSLREAPQETQYF.

The CDR3 nucleotides are TGTGCCTGGAGGGAGGAGCACACCGGGGAGCTGTTTTTT. It yields the protein CAWREEHTGELFF. V gene TRBV30 combines with J gene TRBJ2-2; D perhaps matches TRBD2 (5 bases). This CDR3 is built from 13 residues. The V end lost 3 bases, the J end lost 3 bases, and 8 bases lay between the germline ends. Germline V gene sequence: CDR1 GTSNPN, CDR2 SVGIG (reference sequence).

This chain connects TRBV9 to TRBJ1-2; 7 nucleotides line up with TRBD1. Trimming took 3 bases from V and 8 from J; bases not matched to a gene: 7. CDR3 length: 13 amino acids. Germline V CDR1 and CDR2: SGDLS, YYNGEE. CDR3 nucleotide sequence: TGTGCCAGCAGCGCAAACAGGGGTCGAGGCTACACCTTC. Translation gives CASSANRGRGYTF.

The chain employs TRBV2 and TRBJ1-6, with D tentatively TRBD1 (5 bases). Deletions cut 3 bases from V and 2 bases from J, with 14 bases between. The germline V gene encodes CDR1 SNHLY and CDR2 FYNNEI. This CDR3 is built from 17 residues. CDR3 coding DNA: TGTGCCAGCAGTGAGCTTCCCAGGGTAACCTATAATTCACCCCTCCACTTT. This gives the protein CASSELPRVTYNSPLHF.

The genes are TRBV10-1 and TRBJ2-1, with D possibly being TRBD2 (6 bases). The germline CDR1 and CDR2 sequences are WNHNN and SYGVQD (reference sequence). The CDR3 is 13 residues long. Trimming stripped 6 bases from V and 4 bases from J, with 10 bases between. This CDR3 is CASSQAGYNEQFF. CDR3 nucleotide sequence: TGCGCCAGCAGCCAGGCGGGATACAATGAGCAGTTCTTC.

This chain connects TRBV7-9 to TRBJ2-7; 7 bases agree with TRBD2. Looked up from germline, CDR1 is SEHNR and CDR2 is FQNEAQ (reference sequence). The J segment lost 0 bases and the V segment lost 4 bases, leaving 6 bases of the junction unmatched. The CDR3 sequence is 15 residues long. The DNA of the CDR3 is TGTGCCAGCAGCTCGGCGACTAGCCCCTCCTACGAGCAGTACTTC. Protein: CASSSATSPSYEQYF. Filled out from reference TRBV7-9 and TRBJ2-7, the complete variable domain reads DTGVSQNPRHKITKRGQNVTFRCDPISEHNRLYWYRQTLGQGPEFLTYFQNEAQLEKSRLLSDRFSAERPKGSFSTLEIQRTEQGDSAMYLCASSSATSPSYEQYFGPGTRLTVT.

This chain joins TRBV9 and TRBJ1-2; 7 positions agree with TRBD1. There are 14 residues in the CDR3. J gave up 2 bases and V 4 bases, and 5 bases lay outside the gene matches. The germline gives CDR1 SGDLS, CDR2 YYNGEE. DNA for the CDR3: TGTGCCAGCAGCACTGGGACAGCAAACTATGGCTACACCTTC. Translating it yields CASSTGTANYGYTF.

This sequence joins TRBV12-5 and TRBJ1-1; TRBD1 might be the D (6 bases). The CDR3 consists of 14 residues. The V end lost 6 bases, the J end lost 3 bases, and 14 bases lay between the germline ends. Germline CDR1 reads LGHNT; CDR2 reads FRNRAP. The CDR3 nucleotides are TGTGCTAGTGGCCCCAGTAGGGGGTACACTGAAGCTTTCTTT. Amino acid sequence: CASGPSRGYTEAFF.